The subject of this entry is one T cell receptor beta chain. Its antigen is undetermined. This CDR3 has 16 amino acids. J lost 2 bases, V lost 4 bases, and 5 bases had no gene match. Germline CDR1 and CDR2: MRHNA and SNTAGT. These data are taken from a study of OX40 agonist ivuxolimab in advanced cancers. Study information: Treatment received earlier with anti-PD-1, anti-PD-L1 or anti-CTLA-4 agents was allowed, and over 35% had some. One patient with hepatocellular carcinoma and two with cutaneous melanoma, three in all, had partial responses. Points from the study as a whole: Some patients who did not respond also had low normalized T-cell clonal expansion. Partial responders receiving 0.1-3.0 mg/kg showed among the lowest clonal expansion.

Method: immunoSEQ multiplex PCR; TCRdb's copy keeps in-frame clones and lacks some. The sample carries more than 50,000 clones, approximately 94% recorded once. This rearrangement joins TRBV6-4 to TRBJ2-1, with 10 bases that match TRBD2. The sequenced sample was CD4+ or CD8+ T cells sorted from blood, obtained in a trial of the OX40 agonist ivuxolimab. This receptor was obtained from an adult with an advanced solid tumor such as melanoma, head and neck, liver or kidney cancer. Here the CDR3 DNA reads TGTGCCAGCAGTGTAACTAGCGGGGTTCCCTACAATGAGCAGTTCTTC. It specifies CASSVTSGVPYNEQFF.